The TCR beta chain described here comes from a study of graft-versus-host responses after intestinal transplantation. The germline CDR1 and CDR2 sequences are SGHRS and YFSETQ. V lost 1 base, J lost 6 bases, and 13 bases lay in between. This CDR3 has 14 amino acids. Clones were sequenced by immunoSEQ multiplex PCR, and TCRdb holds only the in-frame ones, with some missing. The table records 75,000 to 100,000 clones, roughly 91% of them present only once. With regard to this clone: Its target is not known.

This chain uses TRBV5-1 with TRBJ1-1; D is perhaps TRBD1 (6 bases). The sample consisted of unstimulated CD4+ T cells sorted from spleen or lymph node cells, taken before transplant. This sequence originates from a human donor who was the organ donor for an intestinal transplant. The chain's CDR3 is CASSLKGVGPEAFF. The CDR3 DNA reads TGCGCCAGCAGCTTGAAGGGGGTCGGCCCTGAAGCTTTCTTT.